This T cell receptor beta chain originates from a study of cytomegalovirus exposure and HLA in healthy donors (dated by TCRdb to 2015 to 2018). Background on the whole study: An earlier analysis of approximately 550 of the donors reported 276 Gb of sequence data and approximately 110 million unique TCR beta sequences from about 180 million T cells. Because of strong linkage in the cohort, a few DR-DQ haplotypes were treated as single units for association and clustering. An early release covering 500 to 750 HLA-typed donors comprised about 320 gigabases of sequencing data and around 80 million unique TCR sequences. Of the roughly 420 genotyped donors, 80% to 90% were placed in the genetic ancestry cluster associated with self-reported Caucasian donors. Among several hundred genotyped donors of the cohort, an average of approximately 240,000 unique TCR beta nucleotide sequences was sequenced per donor, of which roughly 18% were non-productive. To decide whether each TCR beta V gene segment behaved as functional or pseudogenic, an earlier analysis of some 600 of the donors relied on high-throughput TCR beta sequencing. A later analysis re-analyzed previously published TCR beta repertoires from roughly 630 donors and added high-resolution HLA genotyping to study TCR occurrence patterns. Using immunosequencing, the study profiled T cell repertoires from 500 to 800 subjects and related those repertoires to cytomegalovirus serostatus. In the later analysis, no new phenotypic data were used to find candidate immune exposures; instead, reliance was placed on TCR beta sequences and their occurrence across donors. Class I and class II HLA loci were covered by the typing at four-digit resolution. Genome-wide SNP genotypes for about 55% of the 666 donors were used in a later genetic analysis, which treated that subset as a discovery cohort. The number of donors typed differed by locus, with about 629-630 for A, B, C, DRB1 and DQB1, 522 for DQA1, nearly 610 for DPA1, and over 400 for DPB1. All discovery cohort repertoires had been generated using a single sequencing platform. A separate validation cohort of roughly 130 different subjects was used in addition to the 666-subject first cohort. Donor age, sex, ethnicity and CMV serostatus were compiled alongside the repertoire data. The study aimed to test whether signatures of past pathogen exposure could be identified by cataloging public T cell receptors. To predict cytomegalovirus infection status, the study combined high-throughput TCR immunosequencing, statistical association of individual TCRs with disease status, and machine learning. The full study reports these points: A further reported finding was that TCR beta sequences accurately predicted the HLA-A and HLA-B alleles for most subjects in the first cohort. Sequencing depth was assumed to be roughly uniform across donors in the presence/absence analyses, though that assumption may not hold. In an earlier analysis of some 500 of the donors, most TCR beta V segments appeared in productive rearrangements about 87% or about 30% of the time, broadly matching IMGT annotations. According to a later analysis, parvovirus B19, influenza, CMV and Epstein-Barr virus appeared linked to several top co-occurrence clusters. Because some donors lacked HLA typing at each locus, the association tests relied only on the typed subset. A group of highly shared sequence variants was considered likely to be a technical artifact of the sequencing pipeline. Because the 87-base-pair reads could not distinguish some IMGT-functional V segments, including TRBV6-2 and TRBV6-3, those segments were excluded. At a false discovery rate of 0.05, a later analysis linked about 17,000 TCR beta sequences to specific HLA alleles. Across donors, most TCR sequences were observed very rarely, whereas some public TCRs were present in many individuals. According to a later analysis, TCR association rates differed among HLA loci, with DRB1 alleles showing the most associated TCRs and HLA-C alleles showing the fewest. The cohort was sequenced for TCR beta chains only, and without alpha or paired-chain data the features that could be detected were limited. For the cohort, immune exposure information was limited to CMV serostatus. In both the original and validation cohorts, the classifier was reported to diagnose cytomegalovirus status with high specificity and sensitivity. Linkage disequilibrium might explain the correlated functional status among segregating V segments, but an unknown experimental factor could not be excluded. According to a later genetic analysis, donors in an Asian-associated ancestry cluster had fewer N-insertions in productive TCRs than the approximately 700-donor mean. V-gene and J-gene trimming of TCR beta chains was associated with a missense DCLRE1C variant in a later genetic analysis, and the association was replicated in an independent cohort. In a later analysis, HLA-associated TCR beta chains showed more clonal expansion and lower generation probabilities than non-associated chains that were equally common. A few of the identified cytomegalovirus-associated TCR beta chains were confirmed in vitro to be specific for cytomegalovirus antigens. A later analysis found that most CMV-associated TCR beta chains appeared HLA-restricted, with HLA associations seemingly driven largely by CMV exposure. Assigning TCR associations to individual alleles was difficult when HLA alleles, especially DR and DQ, strongly co-occurred. Because counts were too low, about 15 rarely observed V segments, including chromosome 9 orphons, were left out of the earlier analysis of 587 of the donors. A total of around 150 TCR beta chains were listed by the study as associated with cytomegalovirus. The authors suggested that the approach could potentially be generalized to other disease states and immunological phenotypes.

The cohort was made up of roughly 670 healthy bone marrow donors. At the time of sampling, all cohort members were nominally healthy, though unrecorded immune exposures were likely present. The donor tested CMV seropositive and was one of the 289 seropositive cohort members. A peripheral blood sample was collected from each donor, and TCR beta sequencing was performed on peripheral blood mononuclear cells. Genomic DNA was extracted from the blood cell samples with the Qiagen DNeasy Blood Extraction Kit. With respect to this clone: Its antigen target is currently unknown. Per-base qualities were not stored, and no clone one base away is much larger.

The receptor library was made with the immunoSEQ multiplex PCR assay. For the multiplex PCR, a mixture combining 60 forward primers for TCR Vbeta segments and 13 reverse primers for TCR Jbeta segments was used. A multiplex PCR assay on genomic DNA amplified the CDR3 region of rearranged TCR beta genes. On the Illumina HiSeq System, the amplified TCR beta libraries were sequenced as 87-base-pair reads. The study's processing was this. Across the 670 or so repertoires, a later analysis counted 80 million or so unique TCR beta chains, about 10 million of which were shared by at least two donors. A nearest-neighbor algorithm error-corrected the raw reads and collapsed the reads into unique sequences, merging closely related sequences to remove PCR and sequencing errors. CDR3 sequences were aligned to IMGT reference sequences to assign V, D and J gene segments. For a sequence to be retained, a match of at least six nucleotides was required to both a V gene segment and a J gene segment. A rearrangement counted as productive if the CDR3 had no stop codons and remained in frame with V and J, and every other rearrangement counted as non-productive. Following IMGT convention, CDR3 was defined as the stretch from the second conserved V-encoded cysteine to the conserved J-encoded phenylalanine. The earlier analysis of 587 of the donors excluded sequences that lacked an unambiguous match to a single V gene segment. In an earlier analysis of 500 to 750 of the donors, V segments were called functional above 56.7% productive rearrangements and were called segregating when the between-donor standard deviation exceeded 5%. To diagnose cytomegalovirus status from the catalog of TCR beta chain sequences, a statistical classification framework was built. In a later analysis, TCR nucleotide sequences were compared against IMGT/GENE-DB human TR gene sequences so that V and J genes could be assigned. The TCRdist pipeline was used in a later analysis to assign CDR3 sequences and most-parsimonious VDJ recombination scenarios. A later analysis defined each TCR beta chain by its CDR3 amino acid sequence plus V-gene family, and excluded reads lacking a unique V-gene family. A later analysis removed roughly 590 highly shared, low-generation-probability nucleotide sequences to deal with suspected cross-contamination and a sequencing artifact. For each public chain, a later analysis derived a clonal expansion index from normalized ranks of inferred template counts within each repertoire. A later analysis computed generation probabilities with a VDJ recombination model fitted to out-of-frame rearrangements, and checked the results against IGoR. In a later analysis, TCR-TCR, TCR-HLA and TCR-CMV co-occurrence was scored with hypergeometric tests, and a repertoire-size bias correction was applied to TCR pairs. False discovery rates were estimated in a later analysis by permuting HLA or CMV assignments 20 times. In a later analysis, co-occurring TCRs were grouped using DBSCAN, with TCRdist sequence similarity added in when clustering inside HLA-allele-positive subsets. Repertoires with fewer than 30,000 or more than 120,000 public chains, plus five repertoires with anomalous nucleotide sharing, were excluded from co-occurrence clustering. TCRdb retrieved this table from immuneACCESS and kept in-frame rearrangements only. Not all clones are present; in checked studies, unresolved V genes account for under half, and no reason is known for the remainder. V and J calls and clone size are as listed in that table; D and trimming were resolved from the DNA. The sample contains 90,000 to 130,000 clones, about four fifths of them found a single time. Together, the top ten hold 4.8% of the sample.

CDR1 and CDR2, per the germline V gene, are KGHSH and LQKENI. V gives up 3 bases and J gives up 0 bases, and the segment between their germline ends measures 8 bases. The CDR3 covers 14 residues, taking in both the cysteine and the phenylalanine. The CDR3 DNA has 42 bases and is translated from base 1. Sequenced input: PBMCs. In this chain, TRBV18 is recombined with TRBJ1-1; the D gene is unclear. This clonotype was obtained from a man aged 30 to 39 in good health and CMV-seropositive. The CDR3: CASSPGELNTEAFF. The DNA sequence is as follows: TGTGCCAGCTCACCCGGGGAATTGAACACTGAAGCTTTCTTT.